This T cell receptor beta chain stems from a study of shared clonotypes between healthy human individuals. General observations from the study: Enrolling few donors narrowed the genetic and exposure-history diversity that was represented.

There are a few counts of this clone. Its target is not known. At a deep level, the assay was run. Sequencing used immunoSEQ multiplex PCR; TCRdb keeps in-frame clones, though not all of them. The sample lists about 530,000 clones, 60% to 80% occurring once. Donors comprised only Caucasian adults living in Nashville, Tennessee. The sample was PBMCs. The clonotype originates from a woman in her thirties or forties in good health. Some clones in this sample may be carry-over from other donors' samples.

For the CDR3, the DNA is TGTGCCAGTAGTGTTACTCTGGGCAATGAGCAGTTCTTC. It specifies CASSVTLGNEQFF. V is TRBV19 and J is TRBJ2-1; D gene unclear. V lost 5 bases and J lost 6, with 11 bases in between. Germline CDR1 is LNHDA and CDR2 is SQIVND (reference sequence). The CDR3 runs to 13 residues. Full variable domain (remainder filled in from reference TRBV19 and TRBJ2-1): DGGITQSPKYLFRKEGQNVTLSCEQNLNHDAMYWYRQDPGQGLRLIYYSQIVNDFQKGDIAEGYSVSREKKESFPLTVTSAQKNPTAFYLCASSVTLGNEQFFGPGTRLTVL.